Following are 30 T cell receptor beta chains from one sample sequenced in a study of blood T cell repertoires in COVID-19 (dated by TCRdb to about 2020). Libraries were constructed by the immunoSEQ multiplex PCR assay. TCRdb holds this immuneACCESS table with in-frame rearrangements only. Some clones are missing; in checked studies, unresolved V genes explain under half, and the rest has no known cause. This sample is represented by around 250,000 clones; 70% to 90% of them were singletons. The ten biggest clones cover approximately 3% of the sample. What was sequenced was peripheral blood. These receptors came from a woman aged 25-40 years with active or convalescent COVID-19.

This clone was recorded only once. CDR3 coding DNA: TGTGCCAGCAGCCCCCCGGGACTTAAGAACACTGAAGCTTTCTTT. This translates into CASSPPGLKNTEAFF. V gene TRBV7-2 combines with J gene TRBJ1-1; D perhaps matches TRBD1 (5 bases). From germline, CDR1 is SGHTA and CDR2 FQGNSA. The CDR3 length is 15 residues. V lost 5 bases and J 1 base, leaving 14 bases between the germline ends.

This rearrangement joins TRBV7-8 to TRBJ1-2, with D unresolved. The germline V gene has CDR1 SGHVS and CDR2 FQNEAQ. V gave up 1 base and J gave up 3 bases, with 6 bases separating them. The CDR3 has 13 residues. This chain's CDR3 is CASSLEEDYGYTF. CDR3 DNA sequence: TGTGCCAGCAGCTTAGAGGAGGACTATGGCTACACCTTC.

The J gene is TRBJ1-3, the V gene TRBV4-2; no reliable D call. The length of the CDR3 is 15 residues. The V gene lost 8 bases and the J gene lost 0 bases, with 14 bases spanning the gap. CDR1 and CDR2 (germline): LGHNA, YNFKEQ. Here the CDR3 reads CASSPLLSSGNTIYF. In DNA, the CDR3 is TGTGCCAGCTCTCCCCTTTTGAGCTCTGGAAACACCATATATTTT.

The CDR3 nucleotides read TGTGCCAGCTCACCGGTGGGCCCAAGAGCACCCCTCCACTTT. Protein: CASSPVGPRAPLHF. The chain carries TRBV18 and TRBJ1-6; D gene ambiguous. The CDR3 covers 14 residues. The V and J ends lost 3 bases and 11 bases respectively, with 14 bases between them. The germline V gene has CDR1 KGHSH and CDR2 LQKENI. The variable domain in full, with the rest retrieved from reference TRBV18 and TRBJ1-6, is NAGVMQNPRHLVRRRGQEARLRCSPMKGHSHVYWYRQLPEEGLKFMVYLQKENIIDESGMPKERFSAEFPKEGPSILRIQQVVRGDSAAYFCASSPVGPRAPLHFGNGTRLTVT.

The V gene is TRBV28, the J gene TRBJ2-2; 7 nucleotides match TRBD2. Germline V gene lookup returns CDR1 MDHEN and CDR2 SYDVKM. The CDR3 runs to 14 residues. V lost 7 bases to trimming and J lost 1 base; unmatched junction nucleotides: 3. The CDR3, as DNA: TGTGCCAGCAAGGTAGCGGGGAACACCGGGGAGCTGTTTTTT. Its translation is CASKVAGNTGELFF.

The rearrangement links TRBV18 to TRBJ2-5; D remains ambiguous. The length of the CDR3 is 13 residues. Germline assignment: CDR1 KGHSH and CDR2 LQKENI. V was pared by 5 bases and J by 4 bases, with 11 bases between. The CDR3 DNA sequence: TGTGCCAGCTCAGTAATAGCAAGAGAGACCCAGTACTTC. Translated, it gives CASSVIARETQYF.

This CDR3 reads CASSRGLSRVSQYF. DNA of the CDR3: TGTGCCAGCAGCCGGGGACTATCAAGGGTTTCGCAGTACTTC. This chain uses TRBV3-1 (or the pseudogene TRBV3-2) with TRBJ2-7, with TRBD2 matching 7 bases. Germline assignment: CDR1 LGHDT and CDR2 YNNKEL (reference sequence). The CDR3 is made up of 14 amino acids. After removal of 4 bases from V and 9 bases from J, the junction contained 12 bases not matched to a gene.

CDR3 region: CSAEGQGEETEAFF. The CDR3 coding sequence is TGCAGCGCTGAGGGACAAGGGGAAGAGACTGAAGCTTTCTTT. V is TRBV29-1 and J is TRBJ1-1, with TRBD1 as a possible D gene (6 bases). Germline lookup yields CDR1 SQVTM and CDR2 ANQGSEA. The CDR3 length is 14 residues. The V gene lost 7 bases and the J gene lost 5 bases, with 20 bases spanning the gap.

V is TRBV7-9 and J is TRBJ1-1; 8 positions match TRBD1. CDR1 SEHNR and CDR2 FQNEAQ come from the germline V gene (reference sequence). After removal of 3 bases from V and 4 bases from J, the junction contained 7 bases not matched to a gene. This CDR3 region has 15 residues. CDR3 DNA sequence: TGTGCCAGCAGCTTGAATACAGGGGGTACCACTGAAGCTTTCTTT. Its protein is CASSLNTGGTTEAFF.

The genes are TRBV7-3 and TRBJ1-6, with 7 bases lining up with TRBD1. Trimming took 0 bases from V and 3 from J; bases not matched to a gene: 14. The CDR3 runs to 20 residues. Germline CDR1 is SGHTA and CDR2 is FQGTGA. The CDR3 DNA reads TGTGCCAGCAGCTTAACCGGAGGGGGAATAGGGACAGACTATAATTCACCCCTCCACTTT. Amino acid sequence: CASSLTGGGIGTDYNSPLHF.

This chain connects TRBV4-1 to TRBJ2-3, with a possible D match to TRBD2 (6 bases). Trimming cost V 1 base and J 0 bases, with 20 bases left between them. The CDR3 runs 19 residues. Germline V gene lookup returns CDR1 MGHRA and CDR2 YSYEKL. The CDR3 coding sequence is TGCGCCAGCAGCCAAGGGGTCTGGGGAACTAGCAGCAGCACAGATACGCAGTATTTT. Translating gives CASSQGVWGTSSSTDTQYF.

V is TRBV6-6 and J is TRBJ2-5, with 9 bases fitting TRBD1. Germline V CDR1 and CDR2: MNHNY, SVGAGI (reference sequence). This CDR3 spans 14 amino acids. V lost 6 bases, J lost 5 bases, and 7 bases stayed unmatched. The DNA of the CDR3 is TGTGCCAGCAGACCACAGGGGGCGGCGGAGACCCAGTACTTC. Amino acid sequence: CASRPQGAAETQYF.

The V and J genes are TRBV29-1 and TRBJ2-5, with a weak D call TRBD1 (6 bases). Looked up from germline, CDR1 is SQVTM and CDR2 is ANQGSEA. V was pared by 4 bases and J by 5 bases, with 14 bases between. CDR3 length: 13 amino acids. The DNA for the CDR3 is TGCAGCGTTGGAGGGCAGGGGTGGGAGACCCAGTACTTC. Translating gives CSVGGQGWETQYF.

The CDR3 DNA follows: TGCAGTGCTAGTGGGGACAGCTATGGCTACACCTTC. Amino acids: CSASGDSYGYTF. The chain links TRBV20-1 to TRBJ1-2; 7 nucleotides line up with TRBD1. The CDR3 contains 12 residues. CDR1 is DFQATT and CDR2 is SNEGSKA in the germline V gene (reference sequence). Unmatched junction bases numbered 2, after V lost 3 bases and J lost 4 bases.

This rearrangement joins TRBV29-1 to TRBJ2-3, with 9 bases lining up with TRBD1. J was trimmed by 2 bases and V by 5 bases; bases with no gene match: 8. This CDR3 contains 15 residues. Germline assignment: CDR1 SQVTM and CDR2 ANQGSEA. The CDR3 region has the DNA TGCAGCGTTCGAAAGAGGACAGGGGTCACAGATACGCAGTATTTT. Translating gives CSVRKRTGVTDTQYF.

The V call is TRBV7-8, the J call TRBJ1-1; D ambiguous. The CDR3 has 12 amino acids. Germline-derived CDR1 and CDR2 are SGHVS and FQNEAQ. Trimming left V 1 base short and J 11 bases short, with 11 bases between. The CDR3 DNA sequence: TGTGCCAGCAGCTTAGGGTTCGAGGAGGCTTTCTTT. Amino acid sequence: CASSLGFEEAFF.

CDR3 loop: CASRDFTGGPTGYTF. CDR3 in DNA: TGTGCCAGCAGGGATTTCACAGGGGGCCCCACTGGCTACACCTTC. This rearrangement joins TRBV5-4 to TRBJ1-2, with 9 bases that match TRBD1. V lost 5 bases and J lost 7; bases outside the gene matches: 12. In germline, CDR1 is SGHNT, CDR2 YYREEE (reference sequence). This CDR3 has 15 residues.

This chain connects TRBV30 to TRBJ2-2, with 7 bases matching TRBD1. With V trimmed by 0 bases and J by 1 base, 5 bases remained unmatched. The CDR3 extends over 16 amino acids. Germline loops: CDR1 GTSNPN, CDR2 SVGIG (reference sequence). CDR3 in amino acids: CAWSVLGQRNTGELFF. DNA of the CDR3: TGTGCCTGGAGTGTACTGGGACAGAGGAACACCGGGGAGCTGTTTTTT.

The chain uses TRBV10-3 and TRBJ1-1; TRBD1 agrees at 8 bases. The germline V gene encodes CDR1 ENHRY and CDR2 SYGVKD. The CDR3 runs 16 residues. The ends lost 0 bases at V and 4 bases at J; junction bases unmatched: 7. The CDR3 region is CAISESRGRGSTEAFF. Written as DNA, the CDR3 is TGTGCCATCAGTGAGTCCAGGGGGCGAGGAAGCACTGAAGCTTTCTTT.

The chain is built from TRBV6-5 and TRBJ1-2; 7 bases are shared with TRBD1. The trim removed 6 bases at V and 4 bases at J, leaving 5 bases unmatched. CDR3 length equals 13 residues. Germline values: CDR1 MNHEY, CDR2 SVGAGI. The CDR3 DNA reads as TGTGCCAGCAGAACAGGGGAAGGCTATGGCTACACCTTC. Amino acids: CASRTGEGYGYTF.

The chain joins TRBV30 to TRBJ2-7; 9 nucleotides line up with TRBD2. There are 17 residues in the CDR3. The V gene's germline CDR1 is GTSNPN and CDR2 SVGIG (reference sequence). J was trimmed by 0 bases and V by 2 bases; bases with no gene match: 11. The CDR3 loop reads CAWSPRGLAGSSYEQYF. The CDR3 DNA is TGTGCCTGGAGTCCAAGGGGGCTAGCGGGGAGCTCCTACGAGCAGTACTTC.

The V call is TRBV6-5, the J call TRBJ1-6; TRBD1 matches 8 bases. The CDR3 has 14 residues. V shed 6 bases and J 7 bases; nucleotides not matched to a gene: 5. Germline CDR1 is MNHEY and CDR2 is SVGAGI. For the CDR3, the DNA is TGTGCCAGCAGCGACAGGGGTGGAAATTCACCCCTCCACTTT. Residues: CASSDRGGNSPLHF.

The rearrangement uses TRBV2 and TRBJ2-2, with 7 bases identical to TRBD1. The CDR3 sequence is 15 residues long. V was clipped by 7 bases and J by 1 base; unmatched bases: 6. Looked up from germline, CDR1 is SNHLY and CDR2 is FYNNEI. CDR3 nucleotide sequence: TGTGCCAGCACTCCGGACAGGAGGAACACCGGGGAGCTGTTTTTT. Residues: CASTPDRRNTGELFF.

The rearrangement uses TRBV7-3 and TRBJ1-1, with a tentative D call TRBD1 (5 bases). V shed 0 bases and J shed 4 bases, with 9 bases lying between them. Germline CDR1 is SGHTA and CDR2 is FQGTGA. The CDR3 extends over 14 amino acids. The CDR3: CASSLTHGGTEAFF. The CDR3 DNA reads as TGTGCCAGCAGCTTAACTCACGGGGGCACTGAAGCTTTCTTT.

The genes are TRBV6-4 and TRBJ1-2; D may be TRBD1 (5 bases). The V gene's germline CDR1 is MRHNA and CDR2 SNTAGT. The V gene lost 9 bases and the J gene lost 9 bases, with 8 bases spanning the gap. There are 9 residues in the CDR3. As DNA, the CDR3 is TGTGCCAGGGGGGGTTGCTACACCTTC. Protein sequence: CARGGCYTF.

This clone was seen a handful of times. The rearrangement joins TRBV7-2 to TRBJ2-1, with a weak D call TRBD2 (7 bases). Trimming left V 5 bases short and J 5 bases short, with 22 bases between. This CDR3 contains 17 residues. The V gene's germline CDR1 is SGHTA and CDR2 FQGNSA. The CDR3: CASSRSGGASPNNEQFF. For the CDR3, the DNA is TGTGCCAGCAGCCGCTCTGGGGGGGCCAGCCCCAACAATGAGCAGTTCTTC.

This clone was seen just once. The rearrangement uses TRBV9 and TRBJ1-5; D unclear. Trimming took off 0 bases at V and 5 bases at J, with 12 bases between the two ends. This CDR3 has 15 amino acids. Germline V gene sequence: CDR1 SGDLS, CDR2 YYNGEE. CDR3 sequence (DNA): TGTGCCAGCAGCGTAGACGACACATCTTATCAGCCCCAGCATTTT. Protein sequence: CASSVDDTSYQPQHF.

V gene TRBV7-2 combines with J gene TRBJ2-7; D might be TRBD1 (5 bases). The CDR3 has 14 residues. Germline V gene data show CDR1 as SGHTA and CDR2 as FQGNSA. Trimming left V 3 bases short and J 2 bases short, with 11 bases between. The CDR3 sequence is CASSLGQLAYEQYF. CDR3 sequence (DNA): TGTGCCAGCAGCTTGGGGCAGCTAGCCTACGAGCAGTACTTC.

The chain employs TRBV5-1 and TRBJ2-3; D remains unclear. Trimming pared 2 bases from V and 1 base from J, leaving 5 bases between. The V gene's germline CDR1 is SGHRS and CDR2 YFSETQ. CDR3 length equals 13 residues. In DNA form, the CDR3 reads TGCGCCAGCAGCTTCCAGGGCACAGATACGCAGTATTTT. Residues: CASSFQGTDTQYF.

For the CDR3, the DNA is TGTGCCAGCAGGGTGAGGTCAGTTACTAATTCACCCCTCCACTTT. Translated: CASRVRSVTNSPLHF. This chain joins TRBV2 and TRBJ1-6, with unresolved D. The CDR3 extends over 15 amino acids. The ends were cut back, 6 bases at V and 6 bases at J, with 15 bases in the middle. Germline V gene sequence: CDR1 SNHLY, CDR2 FYNNEI.